Reported below is one T cell receptor beta chain. What it binds is unknown. A second PCR of 7 to 11 cycles used a sample-barcoded 5' primer and a J-beta primer mix. TCRdb fed the 5' RACE reads into MiXCR, producing one record per CDR3 protein. This sample has 850,000 to 1,300,000 distinct CDR3 sequences, with roughly 45% found just once. Per-sample yields of isolated PBMCs were at least 6 million. Total RNA, at least 5 micrograms per sample, was extracted from PBMCs. The data belong to a study of blood T cells in healthy people across ages. Study observations and caveats: Possibly confounding the expanded clonotype changes was the fact that donor CMV status was unknown.

Trimming removed 2 bases at V and 8 bases at J, with 18 bases between. This CDR3 is 15 amino acids long. Germline assignment: CDR1 LNHDA and CDR2 SQIVND (reference sequence). The TCR sequence derives from a woman aged 60-75 years in good health. The chain recombines TRBV19 with TRBJ1-2; maybe TRBD1 (5 bases). The material sequenced was blood. The CDR3, as DNA: TGTGCCAGTAGTATAAGGGGACCTGACGTTAACGGCTACACCTTC. This encodes CASSIRGPDVNGYTF. The full variable domain, with the rest looked up from reference TRBV19 and TRBJ1-2, is DGGITQSPKYLFRKEGQNVTLSCEQNLNHDAMYWYRQDPGQGLRLIYYSQIVNDFQKGDIAEGYSVSREKKESFPLTVTSAQKNPTAFYLCASSIRGPDVNGYTFGSGTRLTVV.